These 20 T cell receptor beta chains share one sample of origin, sequenced in a study of molecular identifiers for immune sequencing clone quantification (dated by TCRdb to the late 2010s). The library was produced with PCR. The sample was run on a NextSeq 500. TCRdb handled the public reads itself, with Q25 trimming in fastp and clone calling in MiXCR, and kept productive beta chains. Entries that share a CDR3 protein sequence are merged under the most common genes and DNA. Counted in this sample were hundreds of thousands of distinct CDR3 sequences; over 25% of them appeared once. About 0.73% of the sample lies in the top ten. Material for sequencing was naive CD8+ T cells from blood, with Jurkat cell RNA spiked in. This specimen's cell subset or site label, per the study, means: FACS-sorted CD8+CD4-CCR7+CD45RA+ naive T cells. The receptors derive from a human donor in good health. Some libraries in this study had Jurkat cell RNA spiked in.

The chain uses TRBV30 and TRBJ2-7, with TRBD1 matching 9 bases. Germline-derived CDR1 and CDR2 are GTSNPN and SVGIG (reference sequence). The trim removed 8 bases at V and 2 bases at J, leaving 7 bases unmatched. The CDR3 loop spans 13 amino acids. The CDR3 sequence: CARIGTGPYEQYF. The CDR3 DNA follows: TGTGCCCGGATTGGGACAGGGCCCTACGAGCAGTACTTC.

The chain joins TRBV6-2 or TRBV6-3 to TRBJ2-1; D is ambiguous. CDR1 MNHEY and CDR2 SVGEGT come from the germline V gene. Trimming stripped 3 bases from V and 7 bases from J, with 7 bases between. This CDR3 region has 12 residues. For the CDR3, the DNA is TGTGCCAGCAGTTATGTGGAAAATGAGCAGTTCTTC. This encodes CASSYVENEQFF.

There are many counts of this clonotype. The CDR3 DNA reads TGCGCCAGCAGCCAAGACGTCCCCACAGGGGTTTACAATCAGCCCCAGCATTTT. It is translated as CASSQDVPTGVYNQPQHF. This sequence joins TRBV4-3 and TRBJ1-5, with 7 bases fitting TRBD1. The germline CDR1 and CDR2 sequences are LGHNA and YSLEER. J lost 3 bases, V lost 0 bases, and 11 bases had no gene match. The CDR3 has 18 residues.

This clonotype was counted ten times or more. This chain uses TRBV5-1 with TRBJ2-7; D is perhaps TRBD1 (6 bases). The CDR3 loop spans 12 amino acids. The V end lost 3 bases, the J end lost 7 bases, and 11 bases lay between the germline ends. The germline gives CDR1 SGHRS, CDR2 YFSETQ. The CDR3 nucleotides are TGCGCCAGCAGCTCGCCGAGGGGGGAGCAGTACTTC. Translated, it gives CASSSPRGEQYF.

The J gene is TRBJ1-5, the V gene TRBV28; the match to TRBD1 covers 9 bases. Unmatched junction bases numbered 6, after V lost 6 bases and J lost 3 bases. Germline V gives CDR1 MDHEN, CDR2 SYDVKM. The CDR3 totals 15 residues. The CDR3 sequence: CASRRGTGPNQPQHF. CDR3 DNA sequence: TGTGCCAGCAGGAGGGGGACAGGGCCCAATCAGCCCCAGCATTTT. Full variable domain (rest looked up from reference TRBV28 and TRBJ1-5): DVKVTQSSRYLVKRTGEKVFLECVQDMDHENMFWYRQDPGLGLRLIYFSYDVKMKEKGDIPEGYSVSREKKERFSLILESASTNQTSMYLCASRRGTGPNQPQHFGDGTRLSIL.

The gene calls are TRBV27 and TRBJ1-4; 9 bases line up with TRBD1. CDR3 length: 15 residues. The junction had 4 bases not matched to a gene; V was cut back by 2 bases and J by 6 bases. Germline-derived CDR1 and CDR2 are MNHEY and SMNVEV (reference sequence). The CDR3 loop is CASSLQTGGYEKLFF. The CDR3 DNA follows: TGTGCCAGCAGTTTACAGACAGGGGGATATGAAAAACTGTTTTTT.

This clonotype was observed a few times. This likely comes from a read error, as the CDR3 has no conserved phenylalanine or tryptophan at its end. Because the CDR3's place on the DNA is in doubt, the DNA is left out and the CDR3 is given as listed by TCRdb. The V and J genes are TRBV2 and TRBJ2-7; whether TRBD1, the table's D call, matches the DNA was not checked. The length of the CDR3 is 11 amino acids, counting both ends. Germline-derived CDR1 and CDR2 are SNHLY and FYNNEI. CDR3: CASSPMGASSL.

This clonotype was seen repeatedly, ten times or more. V gene TRBV20-1 combines with J gene TRBJ1-5; 7 bases match TRBD1. This CDR3 is 14 amino acids long. V was clipped by 4 bases and J by 5 bases; unmatched bases: 8. Germline loops: CDR1 DFQATT, CDR2 SNEGSKA (reference sequence). The CDR3 DNA reads as TGCAGTGCTAATATAGGGGGCGCAGATCAGCCCCAGCATTTT. It is translated as CSANIGGADQPQHF.

J is TRBJ2-7 and V is TRBV7-9; 12 nucleotides line up with TRBD2. Looked up from germline, CDR1 is SEHNR and CDR2 is FQNEAQ (reference sequence). With 0 bases clipped from V and 1 base from J, the junction kept 1 base outside the gene matches. The CDR3 sequence is 16 residues long. This CDR3 is CASSLAGTSGSYEQYF. For the CDR3, the DNA is TGTGCCAGCAGCTTAGCCGGGACTAGCGGGTCCTACGAGCAGTACTTC.

The gene calls are TRBV24-1 and TRBJ2-7; D remains ambiguous. The CDR3 covers 14 residues. The ends were cut back, 3 bases at V and 5 bases at J, with 13 bases in the middle. Germline CDR1 reads KGHDR; CDR2 reads SFDVKD. CDR3 coding DNA: TGTGCCACCAGTGATCCGGCCCTCCCGGACGAGCAGTACTTC. Its protein product is CATSDPALPDEQYF.

This clonotype was seen more than once but under ten times. The chain joins TRBV2 to TRBJ1-1, with a tentative D call TRBD1 (6 bases). The CDR3 extends over 13 amino acids. Germline loops: CDR1 SNHLY, CDR2 FYNNEI. V lost 8 bases, J lost 6 bases, and 16 bases lay in between. The CDR3 DNA is TGTGCCAGCCCGAAAGGGGGGGAGGCTGAAGCTTTCTTT. Translation: CASPKGGEAEAFF.

At least ten counts were recorded for this clonotype. The chain has TRBV6-5 and TRBJ2-7, with 11 bases matching TRBD1. CDR3 length: 16 amino acids. Germline loops: CDR1 MNHEY, CDR2 SVGAGI. V shed 1 base, J shed 3 bases, and the junction held 5 bases outside the gene matches. CDR3 protein: CASSYFRTGGYYEQYF. The CDR3 nucleotides read TGTGCCAGCAGTTACTTCAGGACAGGGGGCTACTACGAGCAGTACTTC.

The V call is TRBV28, the J call TRBJ1-5; the D is unclear. Trimming shortened V by 3 bases and J by 3 bases, and 27 bases separated the two germline ends. CDR1 and CDR2 from the germline V gene are MDHEN and SYDVKM. The CDR3 contains 20 residues. As DNA, the CDR3 is TGTGCCAGCAGTTTCCCACCGACTACCCAGCCCCTTCCCTTCAATCAGCCCCAGCATTTT. Its protein product is CASSFPPTTQPLPFNQPQHF.

This clonotype was recorded a few times. The chain carries TRBV12-5 and TRBJ2-3; no definite D call. From germline, CDR1 is LGHNT and CDR2 FRNRAP. The CDR3 is 13 amino acids. Deletions cut 1 base from V and 4 bases from J, with 6 bases between. CDR3 in DNA: TGTGCTAGTGGTTTGGGTCGAGCAGATACGCAGTATTTT. Amino acid sequence: CASGLGRADTQYF. The full variable domain, completed using reference TRBV12-5 and TRBJ2-3, is DARVTQTPRHKVTEMGQEVTMRCQPILGHNTVFWYRQTMMQGLELLAYFRNRAPLDDSGMPKDRFSAEMPDATLATLKIQPSEPRDSAVYFCASGLGRADTQYFGPGTRLTVL.

This clonotype was seen a few times. The J gene is TRBJ2-3, the V gene TRBV4-3; 11 positions agree with TRBD2. The germline V gene has CDR1 LGHNA and CDR2 YSLEER. This CDR3 comprises 19 residues. The trim removed 0 bases at V and 3 bases at J, leaving 11 bases unmatched. CDR3 sequence reads: CASSQEGAQLAGVTDTQYF. DNA for the CDR3: TGCGCCAGCAGCCAAGAGGGAGCCCAACTAGCGGGAGTTACAGATACGCAGTATTTT.

As regards this clonotype: A clone one base away is much larger, so this may be a read error. The chain couples TRBV7-2 to TRBJ1-4; no reliable D call. Germline CDR1 and CDR2: SGHTA and FQGNSA. The CDR3 spans 13 residues. The CDR3 sequence: CASSLAVGEKLLF. As DNA, the CDR3 is TGTGCCAGCAGCCTAGCAGTCGGCGAAAAACTGCTTTTT.

This clonotype was seen many times. The chain has TRBV28 and TRBJ2-2, with D perhaps TRBD1 (6 bases). Germline V CDR1 and CDR2: MDHEN, SYDVKM. CDR3 size: 15 residues. V was cut by 4 bases and J by 1 base, with 10 bases left in between. The CDR3, as DNA: TGTGCCAGCAGTTCCGGGACAATGAACACCGGGGAGCTGTTTTTT. This sequence encodes CASSSGTMNTGELFF.

As to this clonotype: With a much larger clone just one base away, this may be a read error. The chain links TRBV25-1 to TRBJ2-5; TRBD2 matches at 8 bases. V lost 7 bases to trimming and J lost 9 bases; unmatched junction nucleotides: 16. Germline loops: CDR1 MGHDK, CDR2 SYGVNS. This CDR3 comprises 15 residues. CDR3 sequence reads: CASTTGGLGKEPQYF. The CDR3 DNA reads TGTGCCAGCACAACGGGGGGGCTGGGGAAGGAGCCCCAGTACTTC.

This clonotype has a count of ten or more. The rearrangement joins TRBV19 to TRBJ2-1; D might be TRBD2 (6 bases). The CDR3 contains 17 residues. V lost 6 bases, J lost 4 bases, and 22 bases lay in between. Germline V gene data show CDR1 as LNHDA and CDR2 as SQIVND (reference sequence). The chain's CDR3 is CASSPSGPLAGYNEQFF. The CDR3 coding sequence is TGTGCCAGTAGCCCCTCCGGTCCACTAGCTGGTTACAATGAGCAGTTCTTC.

About this clonotype itself: A much larger clone differs by one base, so this may be a read error. This chain links TRBV29-1 with TRBJ2-5, with D tentatively TRBD2 (5 bases). The germline CDR1 and CDR2 sequences are SQVTM and ANQGSEA. This CDR3 region has 14 residues. V was shortened by 5 bases and J by 4 bases, with 17 bases between the two germline ends. CDR3 in amino acids: CSVLRGEMVETQYF. CDR3 DNA sequence: TGCAGCGTTTTACGGGGAGAGATGGTAGAGACCCAGTACTTC. Filled out from reference TRBV29-1 and TRBJ2-5, the complete variable domain reads SAVISQKPSRDICQRGTSLTIQCQVDSQVTMMFWYRQQPGQSLTLIATANQGSEATYESGFVIDKFPISRPNLTFSTLTVSNMSPEDSSIYLCSVLRGEMVETQYFGPGTRLLVL.